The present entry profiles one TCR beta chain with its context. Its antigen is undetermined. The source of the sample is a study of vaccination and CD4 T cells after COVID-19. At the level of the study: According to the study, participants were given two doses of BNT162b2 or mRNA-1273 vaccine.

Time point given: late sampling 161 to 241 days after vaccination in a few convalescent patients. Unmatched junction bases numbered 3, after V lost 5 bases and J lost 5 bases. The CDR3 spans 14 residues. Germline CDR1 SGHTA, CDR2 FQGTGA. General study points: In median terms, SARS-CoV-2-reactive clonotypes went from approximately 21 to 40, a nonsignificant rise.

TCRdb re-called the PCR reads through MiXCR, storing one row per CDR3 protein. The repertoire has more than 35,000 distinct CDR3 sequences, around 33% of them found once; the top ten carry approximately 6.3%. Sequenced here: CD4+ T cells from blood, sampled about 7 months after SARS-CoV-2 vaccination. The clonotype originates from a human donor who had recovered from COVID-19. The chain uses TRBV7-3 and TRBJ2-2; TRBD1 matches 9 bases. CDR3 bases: TGTGCCAGCAGCCCTGGACAGGGGACCGGGGAGCTGTTTTTT. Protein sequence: CASSPGQGTGELFF.